The T cell receptor delta chain under discussion was sequenced for a study of gamma-delta chains in newborns, infants, children. In the study overall: Innate gammadelta T cells reportedly expand polyclonally right after birth, driven by microbial exposure, per the title.

TCRdb re-analyzed the reads via CATT. The data show approximately 12,000 delta-chain clones, about 8.6% seen once. The V gene's germline CDR1 is GEAIGNYY and CDR2 EKD. The CDR3 runs to 19 residues. The V and J ends lost 0 bases and 0 bases, in that order; junction bases with no gene match: 12. This clone is categorized as medium-sized (0.01 to 0.1%). Sequencing was performed on blood. The receptor was isolated from a child who was a newborn, infant or young child, either healthy, febrile or measles-vaccinated (not recorded which). This chain links TRDV2 with TRDJ1; 10 positions agree with TRDD3. CDR3 sequence: CACDTVGLGDAPYTDKLIF. The CDR3 DNA follows: TGTGCCTGTGACACCGTGGGACTGGGGGATGCCCCGTACACCGATAAACTCATCTTT.